These 27 T cell receptor beta chains came from one sample sequenced in a study of shared clonotypes between healthy human individuals. TCRdb's copy holds only in-frame clones and misses some; the assay was immunoSEQ multiplex PCR. The sample lists some 2,500,000 clones, under 95% occurring once. Sequences were obtained from naive CD4+ T cells from PBMCs. Regarding subset: CD45RA+ positively selected. All receptors derive from a young man in good health. Some clones in this sample may be carry-over from other donors' samples.

The chain combines TRBV19 with TRBJ1-1; TRBD1 agrees at 7 bases. With 6 bases clipped from V and 5 bases from J, the junction kept 12 bases outside the gene matches. The germline V gene has CDR1 LNHDA and CDR2 SQIVND (reference sequence). The CDR3 totals 15 residues. Written as DNA, the CDR3 is TGTGCCAGTAGCGTCACAGGGGTTGGGTCAACTGAAGCTTTCTTT. Its translation: CASSVTGVGSTEAFF.

This chain connects TRBV15 to TRBJ1-5; TRBD1 is a possible D gene (5 bases). Germline CDR1 is LNHNV and CDR2 is YYDKDF (reference sequence). The CDR3 consists of 17 residues. Trimming shortened V by 8 bases and J by 0 bases, and 20 bases separated the two germline ends. The CDR3 reads CATHLGRMIDSNQPQHF. DNA for the CDR3: TGTGCCACCCACCTGGGACGGATGATTGATAGCAATCAGCCCCAGCATTTT.

The V gene is TRBV20-1, the J gene TRBJ2-3, with no clear D. This CDR3 spans 11 amino acids. V gave up 6 bases and J gave up 3 bases, with 7 bases separating them. Germline V gene sequence: CDR1 DFQATT, CDR2 SNEGSKA (reference sequence). CDR3 DNA sequence: TGCAGTGCCCAAAGGACAGATACGCAGTATTTT. This translates into CSAQRTDTQYF.

This clone appeared a few times. The identical CDR3 is also encoded by other nucleotide sequences in the sample. V and J are TRBV30 and TRBJ1-5, with unresolved D. V lost 0 bases to trimming and J lost 4 bases, with 7 bases between them. This CDR3 has 13 residues. The germline V gene has CDR1 GTSNPN and CDR2 SVGIG (reference sequence). CDR3 loop: CAWSVTNNQPQHF. The CDR3 DNA reads TGTGCCTGGAGTGTGACAAATAATCAGCCCCAGCATTTT.

The chain carries TRBV29-1 and TRBJ1-1; tentative D call: TRBD1 (6 bases). This CDR3 has 12 residues. Germline V gives CDR1 SQVTM, CDR2 ANQGSEA. The germline V and J ends were trimmed by 7 bases and 6 bases, with 15 bases remaining between them. The CDR3 nucleotides are TGCAGCGGTTACAGGGTTTCGGCTGAAGCTTTCTTT. Translated, it gives CSGYRVSAEAFF.

The J gene is TRBJ2-7, the V gene TRBV9; D might be TRBD2 (5 bases). This CDR3 is built from 13 residues. In germline, CDR1 is SGDLS, CDR2 YYNGEE. Trimming took 5 bases from V and 6 from J, leaving 15 bases between them. Here the CDR3 DNA reads TGTGCCAGCAGGTCCGGAGGAGGATCCGAGCAGTACTTC. It encodes CASRSGGGSEQYF.

The gene calls are TRBV2 and TRBJ2-1, with no clear D. The V gene lost 6 bases and the J gene lost 3 bases, with 9 bases spanning the gap. The CDR3 runs 13 residues. The germline V gene has CDR1 SNHLY and CDR2 FYNNEI. The CDR3 nucleotides are TGTGCCAGCAGCCGGAATGGCTACAATGAGCAGTTCTTC. The encoded protein is CASSRNGYNEQFF.

This clone appeared once. The chain recombines TRBV5-4 with TRBJ1-1; no clear D gene. Trimming stripped 1 base from V and 1 base from J, with 5 bases between. Germline V gene lookup returns CDR1 SGHNT and CDR2 YYREEE (reference sequence). The CDR3 runs to 13 residues. CDR3 region: CASSLPGNTEAFF. CDR3 coding DNA: TGTGCCAGCAGCTTGCCAGGGAACACTGAAGCTTTCTTT.

The chain has TRBV5-1 and TRBJ2-7, with D possibly being TRBD2 (6 bases). CDR3 length equals 16 residues. The germline CDR1 and CDR2 sequences are SGHRS and YFSETQ. Trimming took off 4 bases at V and 2 bases at J, with 19 bases between the two ends. DNA of the CDR3: TGCGCCAGCAGCCCGCCCGGGAGCGGCCCAGCCTACGAGCAGTACTTC. Its translation is CASSPPGSGPAYEQYF.

CDR3 protein: CASSINDGPSYEQYF. The CDR3 bases are TGTGCCAGTAGTATTAACGACGGGCCTTCCTACGAGCAGTACTTC. The chain carries TRBV19 and TRBJ2-7; no clear D gene. The germline V gene encodes CDR1 LNHDA and CDR2 SQIVND (reference sequence). CDR3 length: 15 residues. The germline V and J ends were trimmed by 3 bases and 1 base, with 13 bases remaining between them.

The J gene is TRBJ1-4, the V gene TRBV5-1; D remains unclear. Germline assignment: CDR1 SGHRS and CDR2 YFSETQ. Trimming took off 4 bases at V and 4 bases at J, with 5 bases between the two ends. The length of the CDR3 is 12 residues. Here the CDR3 reads CASSVGNEKLFF. The CDR3 DNA follows: TGCGCCAGCAGCGTGGGTAATGAAAAACTGTTTTTT.

The table lists this clone with a count of one. The same CDR3 can be traced to other DNA sequences in this sample. This sequence joins TRBV6-1 and TRBJ2-7, with D uncertain. Trimming shortened V by 3 bases and J by 0 bases, and 6 bases separated the two germline ends. The CDR3 sequence is 13 residues long. In germline, CDR1 is MNHNS, CDR2 SASEGT. The chain's CDR3 is CASSEASSYEQYF. The DNA for the CDR3 is TGTGCCAGCAGTGAGGCAAGCTCCTACGAGCAGTACTTC.

The chain carries TRBV19 and TRBJ2-7, with 9 bases fitting TRBD1. This CDR3 comprises 15 residues. After removal of 1 base from V and 2 bases from J, the junction contained 3 bases not matched to a gene. Germline V gene lookup returns CDR1 LNHDA and CDR2 SQIVND (reference sequence). The CDR3 loop is CASSIGTGDPYEQYF. Written as DNA, the CDR3 is TGTGCCAGTAGTATAGGGACAGGGGATCCCTACGAGCAGTACTTC.

The chain links TRBV29-1 to TRBJ1-5; 8 bases match TRBD1. Per the germline V gene, CDR1 is SQVTM and CDR2 is ANQGSEA. The CDR3 contains 15 residues. Trimming at V came to 7 bases and at J to 0 bases, leaving 8 bases not matched to a gene. In DNA form, the CDR3 reads TGCAGCGCTCAGATGACAGGGGATAGCAATCAGCCCCAGCATTTT. It yields the protein CSAQMTGDSNQPQHF.

This chain joins TRBV9 and TRBJ1-2, with a tentative D call TRBD1 (5 bases). The V gene lost 0 bases and the J gene lost 5 bases, with 8 bases spanning the gap. This CDR3 is 13 amino acids long. Germline CDR1 is SGDLS and CDR2 is YYNGEE. The CDR3 DNA reads as TGTGCCAGCAGCGTAGACGGGGGGTATGGCTACACCTTC. Translation gives CASSVDGGYGYTF.

The V and J genes are TRBV6-5 and TRBJ2-3; 7 positions match TRBD2. The CDR3 loop spans 14 amino acids. CDR1 MNHEY and CDR2 SVGAGI come from the germline V gene. V was clipped by 5 bases and J by 2 bases; unmatched bases: 4. CDR3 DNA sequence: TGTGCCAGCAGTGGACTAGAGCCCACAGATACGCAGTATTTT. Translation gives CASSGLEPTDTQYF.

V usage is TRBV25-1 and J usage is TRBJ1-5, with unresolved D. CDR1 and CDR2 (germline): MGHDK, SYGVNS. The length of the CDR3 is 15 residues. V was pared by 1 base and J by 4 bases, with 11 bases between. The CDR3 sequence: CASSELGGENQPQHF. The DNA of the CDR3 is TGTGCCAGCAGTGAATTGGGCGGGGAAAATCAGCCCCAGCATTTT.

The V gene is TRBV5-1, the J gene TRBJ2-7; unclear D gene. Trimming took 5 bases from V and 6 from J, leaving 9 bases between them. The V gene's germline CDR1 is SGHRS and CDR2 YFSETQ. The CDR3 contains 11 residues. CDR3 amino acids: CASRDGVEQYF. DNA for the CDR3: TGCGCCAGCAGGGACGGAGTCGAGCAGTACTTC.

The V gene is TRBV25-1, the J gene TRBJ1-1; D uncertain. The CDR3 loop spans 13 amino acids. The V end was cut by 6 bases, the J end by 1 base, with 9 bases between. Germline V lookup: CDR1 MGHDK, CDR2 SYGVNS. CDR3 sequence reads: CASSSATNTEAFF. CDR3 bases: TGTGCCAGCAGCTCGGCCACGAACACTGAAGCTTTCTTT.

The chain joins TRBV2 to TRBJ1-3; D uncertain. CDR3 length: 14 amino acids. Trimming took 6 bases from V and 1 from J, leaving 10 bases between them. CDR1 and CDR2 from the germline V gene are SNHLY and FYNNEI. The CDR3 loop is CASSAEGSGNTIYF. In DNA, the CDR3 is TGTGCCAGCAGCGCAGAAGGGTCTGGAAACACCATATATTTT.

The rearrangement links TRBV5-1 to TRBJ1-1; D gene ambiguous. V was clipped by 4 bases and J by 4 bases, with 17 bases between them. From germline, CDR1 is SGHRS and CDR2 YFSETQ. The CDR3 length is 15 residues. CDR3 loop: CASSPNAGVRTEAFF. Here the CDR3 DNA reads TGCGCCAGCAGCCCCAACGCCGGGGTACGCACTGAAGCTTTCTTT.

The rearrangement uses TRBV19 and TRBJ2-1; D is ambiguous. V was pared by 0 bases and J by 4 bases, with 10 bases between. Germline V CDR1 and CDR2: LNHDA, SQIVND (reference sequence). The CDR3 contains 15 residues. DNA of the CDR3: TGTGCCAGTAGTATAGATGGAACGGATTACAATGAGCAGTTCTTC. It is translated as CASSIDGTDYNEQFF. Complete variable domain (other parts from reference TRBV19 and TRBJ2-1): DGGITQSPKYLFRKEGQNVTLSCEQNLNHDAMYWYRQDPGQGLRLIYYSQIVNDFQKGDIAEGYSVSREKKESFPLTVTSAQKNPTAFYLCASSIDGTDYNEQFFGPGTRLTVL.

The chain carries TRBV7-9 and TRBJ2-7, with 12 bases fitting TRBD1. This CDR3 is 16 amino acids long. CDR1 SEHNR and CDR2 FQNEAQ come from the germline V gene (reference sequence). V trimming: 5 bases; J trimming: 4 bases; junction bases outside the gene matches: 9. The CDR3 loop reads CASSDSGTGGAYEQYF. The DNA for the CDR3 is TGTGCCAGCAGCGACTCCGGGACAGGGGGCGCTTACGAGCAGTACTTC.

CDR3 loop: CASTSPSSPSGNTIYF. CDR3 sequence (DNA): TGTGCCAGTACCAGTCCATCTTCCCCCTCTGGAAACACCATATATTTT. The rearrangement links TRBV19 to TRBJ1-3; D gene unclear. The V and J ends lost 7 bases and 0 bases respectively, with 16 bases between them. CDR1 and CDR2 (germline): LNHDA, SQIVND (reference sequence). This CDR3 has 16 residues.

The V gene is TRBV5-1, the J gene TRBJ2-5; D ambiguous. Germline-derived CDR1 and CDR2 are SGHRS and YFSETQ. V was clipped by 2 bases and J by 3 bases, with 11 bases between them. The CDR3 spans 14 residues. The CDR3 DNA is TGCGCCAGCAGCTTCCGACTCCTGGAAGAGACCCAGTACTTC. Residues: CASSFRLLEETQYF.

CDR3 in DNA: TGTGCCAGCAGGGTAGGAGTGCTAGCCAAAAACATTCAGTACTTC. It codes for CASRVGVLAKNIQYF. The gene calls are TRBV6-7 and TRBJ2-4; D not certain. TRBV6-7 is identified as an open reading frame with a role that is uncertain. Trimming stripped 6 bases from V and 0 bases from J, with 12 bases between. This CDR3 is built from 15 residues.

V and J are TRBV28 and TRBJ1-5, with a possible D match to TRBD1 (5 bases). The CDR3 runs 18 residues. V shed 6 bases and J shed 0 bases, with 21 bases lying between them. Germline lookup yields CDR1 MDHEN and CDR2 SYDVKM. CDR3 nucleotides: TGTGCCAGCAGCCCCTCGGGACCGAGAGTTTATAGCAATCAGCCCCAGCATTTT. It encodes CASSPSGPRVYSNQPQHF.